Listed below are T cell receptor beta chains from one sample, sequenced in a study of metastatic and nonmetastatic thyroid tumors. TCRdb re-analyzed the PCR reads using MiXCR. In the table there are some 23,000 clones, about 13% of which are singletons. The sequenced sample was blood. The receptors shown here come from a female donor with papillary thyroid cancer or a benign thyroid nodule (not recorded which). Some clones in this sample may be carry-over from other donors' samples. The CDR3 runs from the conserved cysteine through the conserved F or W. Each record gives: V gene, J gene, D gene, clone size, CDR3 DNA, CDR3 protein. The D gene is left open where the match is weak. Clone sizes are given selectively: once, few, many, or a class where the clone is expanded.

v_gene: TRBV20-1
j_gene: TRBJ2-3
d_gene: TRBD2
abundance: many
CDR3nt: TGCAGTGCTAGGATAGCGGGAGTACGAGATACGCAGTATTTT
CDR3aa: CSARIAGVRDTQYF

v_gene: TRBV6-4
j_gene: TRBJ2-1
d_gene: TRBD2
abundance: .
CDR3nt: TGTGCCAGCAGTGACGGCCCTAGCGGGAGGGAAGATGAGCAGTTCTTC
CDR3aa: CASSDGPSGREDEQFF

v_gene: TRBV20-1
j_gene: TRBJ2-3
d_gene: .
abundance: many
CDR3nt: TGCAGTGCTAGTTTTGCCCCCCGGGACTTAGATACGCAGTATTTT
CDR3aa: CSASFAPRDLDTQYF

v_gene: TRBV3-1
j_gene: TRBJ1-6
d_gene: .
abundance: many
CDR3nt: TGTGCCAGCAGCCAAGGGGAGGCTTATAATTCACCCCTCCACTTT
CDR3aa: CASSQGEAYNSPLHF

v_gene: TRBV5-8
j_gene: TRBJ2-7
d_gene: .
abundance: many
CDR3nt: TGTGCCAGCAGCTTGGTTCTCTACGAGCAGTACTTC
CDR3aa: CASSLVLYEQYF

v_gene: TRBV12-5
j_gene: TRBJ2-1
d_gene: TRBD2
abundance: many
CDR3nt: TGTGCTAGTGGTTTTCGGGAGGGTAATGAGCAGTTCTTC
CDR3aa: CASGFREGNEQFF

v_gene: TRBV5-1
j_gene: TRBJ2-5
d_gene: TRBD1
abundance: many
CDR3nt: TGCGCCAGCAGCAAGGGACAGGGAGTAGGAGAGACCCAGTACTTC
CDR3aa: CASSKGQGVGETQYF

v_gene: TRBV6-2/TRBV6-3
j_gene: TRBJ1-5
d_gene: .
abundance: many
CDR3nt: TGTGCCAGCAGTTACTCAGGGGCTGGCAATCAGCCCCAGCATTTT
CDR3aa: CASSYSGAGNQPQHF

v_gene: TRBV12-3/TRBV12-4
j_gene: TRBJ2-3
d_gene: TRBD2
abundance: many
CDR3nt: TGTGCCAGCAGTACAACTAGCGGGAGGTCGTATACGCAGTATTTT
CDR3aa: CASSTTSGRSYTQYF

v_gene: TRBV7-2
j_gene: TRBJ2-1
d_gene: TRBD2
abundance: many
CDR3nt: TGTGCCAGCAGCTCAGCGGGAGCGGGCAATGAGCAGTTCTTC
CDR3aa: CASSSAGAGNEQFF

v_gene: TRBV28
j_gene: TRBJ2-2
d_gene: TRBD2
abundance: many
CDR3nt: TGTGCCAGCCTCCGACTAGCGGCTACCGGGGAGCTGTTTTTT
CDR3aa: CASLRLAATGELFF

v_gene: TRBV27
j_gene: TRBJ2-7
d_gene: TRBD1
abundance: many
CDR3nt: TGTGCCAGCAGTCGACAGGGGATCTCCTACGAGCAGTACTTC
CDR3aa: CASSRQGISYEQYF

v_gene: TRBV6-2/TRBV6-3
j_gene: TRBJ2-7
d_gene: .
abundance: medium-sized
CDR3nt: TGTGCCAGCAGAGATCCTGGGCTAGCTTCGCCCTACGAGCAGTACTTC
CDR3aa: CASRDPGLASPYEQYF

v_gene: TRBV18
j_gene: TRBJ1-5
d_gene: TRBD1
abundance: many
CDR3nt: TGTGCCAGCTCACCAGGGACAGGGAATCAGCCCCAGCATTTT
CDR3aa: CASSPGTGNQPQHF

v_gene: TRBV6-1
j_gene: TRBJ1-2
d_gene: .
abundance: many
CDR3nt: TGTGCCAGCAACCCGGACAGTTACAATGGCTACACCTTC
CDR3aa: CASNPDSYNGYTF